This is a list of T cell receptor beta chains from one sample in a study of monozygotic twins with inflammatory bowel disease. Reanalyzing the 5' RACE reads, TCRdb keeps one entry per CDR3 protein, without DNA. This sample's table has 330,000 or so distinct CDR3 sequences. Sample: blood. The receptors here all came from a human donor with ulcerative colitis or Crohn's disease, or a healthy co-twin of an affected twin (not recorded which). CDR3s include the opening cysteine and the closing phenylalanine or tryptophan. Each record gives: J gene, V gene, CDR3 protein.

j_call: TRBJ2-1
v_call: TRBV20-1
cdr3_aa: CSARALRGTDYNEQFF

j_call: TRBJ2-1
v_call: TRBV29-1
cdr3_aa: CSVEDRTGTSGRRGYNEQFF

j_call: TRBJ2-7
v_call: TRBV29-1
cdr3_aa: CSVAPGLAVAYEQYF

j_call: TRBJ1-2
v_call: TRBV7-2
cdr3_aa: CASSLSTGLYGYTF

j_call: TRBJ2-2
v_call: TRBV4-1
cdr3_aa: CASSQGRARARTGELFF

j_call: TRBJ2-5
v_call: TRBV28
cdr3_aa: CASRILRTGETQYF

j_call: TRBJ2-1
v_call: TRBV7-9
cdr3_aa: CASSLGHYNEQFF

j_call: TRBJ2-7
v_call: TRBV10-3
cdr3_aa: CAISESGVEQYF

j_call: TRBJ2-2
v_call: TRBV20-1
cdr3_aa: CSARASNTGELFF

j_call: TRBJ2-7
v_call: TRBV28
cdr3_aa: CASSVGQANYEQYF

j_call: TRBJ1-5
v_call: TRBV30
cdr3_aa: CAWSEYGQPQHF

j_call: TRBJ1-1
v_call: TRBV15
cdr3_aa: CATSRTPMNTEAFF

j_call: TRBJ2-3
v_call: TRBV11-2
cdr3_aa: CASSPLAGGGATQYF

j_call: TRBJ2-2
v_call: TRBV28
cdr3_aa: CASKGANTGELFF

j_call: TRBJ1-4
v_call: TRBV12-3/TRBV12-4
cdr3_aa: CASSPFGGFPTNEKLFF

j_call: TRBJ2-7
v_call: TRBV13
cdr3_aa: CASSLTGLAVISSYEQYF

j_call: TRBJ2-7
v_call: TRBV20-1
cdr3_aa: CSAEDRDPEQYF

j_call: TRBJ1-2
v_call: TRBV18
cdr3_aa: CASSPGQEGYGYTF

j_call: TRBJ2-1
v_call: TRBV18
cdr3_aa: CASSPLSGTNEQFF

j_call: TRBJ2-7
v_call: TRBV12-3/TRBV12-4
cdr3_aa: CASSSSGLSFRYEQYF

j_call: TRBJ2-7
v_call: TRBV5-5
cdr3_aa: CASSRSPDSYEQYF

j_call: TRBJ1-1
v_call: TRBV3-1
cdr3_aa: CASSQGKNTEAFF

j_call: TRBJ1-1
v_call: TRBV28
cdr3_aa: CASSLFPEGLMNTEAFF

j_call: TRBJ1-1
v_call: TRBV20-1
cdr3_aa: CSALGTGGVDTEAFF

j_call: TRBJ2-5
v_call: TRBV7-9
cdr3_aa: CASSFSSAGAARETQYF

j_call: TRBJ2-3
v_call: TRBV7-2
cdr3_aa: CASSYKRGSTDTQYF

j_call: TRBJ2-5
v_call: TRBV6-2/TRBV6-3
cdr3_aa: CATERGGQETQYF

j_call: TRBJ2-2
v_call: TRBV5-1
cdr3_aa: CASSKADHTGELFF

j_call: TRBJ2-1
v_call: TRBV6-5
cdr3_aa: CASSSGGTVGNEQFF

j_call: TRBJ2-1
v_call: TRBV24-1
cdr3_aa: CATGVAGDGSNEQFF

j_call: TRBJ2-5
v_call: TRBV4-1
cdr3_aa: CASSRPTESETQYF

j_call: TRBJ1-1
v_call: TRBV19
cdr3_aa: CASSIWDGNTEAFF

j_call: TRBJ2-4
v_call: TRBV7-9
cdr3_aa: CASSSQTGTGVPGLAKNIQYF

j_call: TRBJ2-3
v_call: TRBV5-1
cdr3_aa: CASSPPAGGADTQYF

j_call: TRBJ2-1
v_call: TRBV28
cdr3_aa: CASSPSAGVHEQFF

j_call: TRBJ2-7
v_call: TRBV2
cdr3_aa: CASSGEWEGEQYF

j_call: TRBJ1-1
v_call: TRBV21-1
cdr3_aa: CASSTGGQMNTEAFF

j_call: TRBJ2-5
v_call: TRBV7-9
cdr3_aa: CASSLQAQETQYF

j_call: TRBJ2-1
v_call: TRBV28
cdr3_aa: CASSPRAYPFTEQFF

j_call: TRBJ2-3
v_call: TRBV28
cdr3_aa: CASSLDGRAGGTQYF

j_call: TRBJ2-7
v_call: TRBV5-4
cdr3_aa: CASSSGGAFDNEQYF

j_call: TRBJ2-7
v_call: TRBV3-1
cdr3_aa: CASSRQSGRLAYEQYF

j_call: TRBJ1-1
v_call: TRBV3-1
cdr3_aa: CASSQRTVGKTEAFF

j_call: TRBJ2-5
v_call: TRBV11-2
cdr3_aa: CASSLKSPGRRAGQETQYF

j_call: TRBJ1-3
v_call: TRBV5-1
cdr3_aa: CASSLVSGNTIYF

j_call: TRBJ2-1
v_call: TRBV10-3
cdr3_aa: CAISDPLAGQYNEQFF

j_call: TRBJ2-7
v_call: TRBV5-6
cdr3_aa: CASSLRDPVAYEQYF

j_call: TRBJ2-5
v_call: TRBV5-1
cdr3_aa: CASSPRTVETQYF

j_call: TRBJ2-7
v_call: TRBV21-1
cdr3_aa: CASSSSMRAGEQYF

j_call: TRBJ2-3
v_call: TRBV4-2
cdr3_aa: CASSQDTTADTQYF

j_call: TRBJ1-2
v_call: TRBV7-9
cdr3_aa: CASSPGTIYGYTF